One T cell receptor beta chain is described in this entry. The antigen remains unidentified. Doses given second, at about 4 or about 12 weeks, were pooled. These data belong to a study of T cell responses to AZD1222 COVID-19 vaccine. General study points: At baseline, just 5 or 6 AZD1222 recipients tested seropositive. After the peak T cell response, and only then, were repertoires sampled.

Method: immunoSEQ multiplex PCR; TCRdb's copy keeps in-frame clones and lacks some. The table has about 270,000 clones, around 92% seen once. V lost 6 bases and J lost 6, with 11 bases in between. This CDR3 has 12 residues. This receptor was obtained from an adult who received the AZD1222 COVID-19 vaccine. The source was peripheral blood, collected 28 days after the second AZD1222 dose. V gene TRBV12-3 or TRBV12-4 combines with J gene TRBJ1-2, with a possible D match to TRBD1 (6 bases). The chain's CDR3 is CASSLGGDGYTF. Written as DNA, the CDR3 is TGTGCCAGCAGCCTAGGGGGTGATGGCTACACCTTC.